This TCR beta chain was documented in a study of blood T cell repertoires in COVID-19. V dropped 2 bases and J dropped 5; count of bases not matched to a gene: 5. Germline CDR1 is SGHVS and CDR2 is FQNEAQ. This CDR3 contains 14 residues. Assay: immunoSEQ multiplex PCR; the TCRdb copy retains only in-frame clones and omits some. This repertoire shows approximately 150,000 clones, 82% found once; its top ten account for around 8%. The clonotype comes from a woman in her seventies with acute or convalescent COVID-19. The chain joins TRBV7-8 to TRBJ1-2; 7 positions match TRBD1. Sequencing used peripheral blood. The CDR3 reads CASSLQGEGYGYTF. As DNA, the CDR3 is TGTGCCAGCAGCTTACAGGGGGAAGGGTATGGCTACACCTTC.